This TCR beta chain was recorded in a study of T cells in localized non-small cell lung cancer. Points from the study as a whole: A higher density of T cells in blood coincided with extended overall survival. Of the top 100 tumor clones, median around 60 were in adjacent lung, 25 to 30 among its top 100. Owing to sequencing of a solitary tumor region, heterogeneity cannot be discounted. Measurement of T cell clonality placed uninvolved adjacent lung highest, above the level in tumor.

As concerns this clone: As yet, its antigen is unknown.

TCRdb keeps only in-frame clones here, not all; method: immunoSEQ multiplex PCR. The table has roughly 28,000 clones, around 90% seen once. The V gene end was trimmed by 3 bases and the J gene end by 5 bases; junction bases not matched to a gene: 10. The CDR3 consists of 18 residues. Per germline, CDR1 KGHSH and CDR2 LQKENI. This specimen consisted of peripheral blood, obtained before any cancer treatment. The chain combines TRBV18 with TRBJ2-2; 12 bases map to TRBD2. The receptor's source is a male donor aged 60 or over with stage I lung adenocarcinoma. The CDR3 nucleotides are TGTGCCAGCTCACCTCGACTAGCGGGGGCAACAGGAACCGGGGAGCTGTTTTTT. Translating it yields CASSPRLAGATGTGELFF.